These 20 T cell receptor beta chains were sequenced from one sample in a study of blood T cells in healthy people across ages (dated by TCRdb to about 2015). The library was generated by 5' RACE. The instrument given in TCRdb is Illumina HiSeq 2500. A second PCR of roughly 6 to 11 cycles was performed with a sample-barcoded 5' primer and a J-beta primer mix. In TCRdb, the public reads were trimmed at Q25 with fastp and aligned with MiXCR, with productive beta chains retained. Entries are consolidated by CDR3 protein sequence, retaining the most common genes and DNA. The sample table holds approximately 1.5 million distinct CDR3 sequences, of which around 35% were seen once. About 11% of the sample is in the top ten clones. The sequenced material came from blood. Receptors were obtained from a woman aged 25 to 39 in good health.

This rearrangement joins TRBV4-1 to TRBJ2-3, with 7 bases matching TRBD1. CDR1 is MGHRA and CDR2 is YSYEKL in the germline V gene. The ends lost 4 bases at V and 8 bases at J; junction bases unmatched: 12. The CDR3 spans 15 residues. The CDR3 nucleotides read TGCGCCAGCAGCCCCGGGACAGTTACTCCGGGTACGCAGTATTTT. Protein: CASSPGTVTPGTQYF.

This clonotype came up a few times. V is TRBV9 and J is TRBJ1-2, with D uncertain. The CDR3 consists of 17 residues. The germline V gene has CDR1 SGDLS and CDR2 YYNGEE. V lost 0 bases to trimming and J lost 2 bases, with 17 bases between them. The CDR3 DNA reads as TGTGCCAGCAGCGTAGCCAGACCAGGTTCGGAAAACTATGGCTACACCTTC. Amino acid sequence: CASSVARPGSENYGYTF.

This clonotype was seen repeatedly, ten times or more. The chain's CDR3 is CSVKTASNQPQHF. In nucleotides, the CDR3 is TGCAGCGTAAAGACTGCTAGCAATCAGCCCCAGCATTTT. V and J are TRBV29-1 and TRBJ1-5; D unclear. CDR1 and CDR2 (germline): SQVTM, ANQGSEA. The CDR3 totals 13 residues. Trimming shortened V by 6 bases and J by 0 bases, and 9 bases separated the two germline ends.

This clonotype was detected only a few times. The rearrangement uses TRBV11-2 and TRBJ2-5; TRBD1 or TRBD2 may be the D gene (6 bases each). Gene TRBJ2-7 matches the end of the DNA better, so the J call may be wrong. This CDR3 comprises 12 residues. Germline V gene sequence: CDR1 SGHAT, CDR2 FQNNGV. The CDR3 nucleotides read TGTGCCAGCAGCTCCCGGGGGCTCGAGCAGTACTTC. Its translation is CASSSRGLEQYF.

This rearrangement joins TRBV30 to TRBJ2-2; 14 bases are shared with TRBD2. The CDR3 extends over 16 amino acids. Germline values: CDR1 GTSNPN, CDR2 SVGIG (reference sequence). Trimming cost V 5 bases and J 5 bases; bases outside gene matches: 7. CDR3 region: CAWSTSGRAPTGELFF. The CDR3 DNA reads TGTGCCTGGTCGACTAGCGGGAGGGCCCCGACCGGGGAGCTGTTTTTT.

This clonotype showed up just a few times. The rearrangement uses TRBV25-1 and TRBJ2-1; D perhaps matches TRBD2 (5 bases). The CDR3 spans 17 residues. Germline CDR1 and CDR2: MGHDK and SYGVNS. Between the trimmed V and J ends, which lost 6 bases and 9 bases, there was a span of 27 bases. The CDR3 spells CASSKLGMITSFGEQFF. The CDR3 DNA follows: TGTGCCAGCAGCAAGTTAGGGATGATAACTAGTTTCGGTGAGCAGTTCTTC. Supplemented by reference TRBV25-1 and TRBJ2-1, the full variable domain reads EADIYQTPRYLVIGTGKKITLECSQTMGHDKMYWYQQDPGMELHLIHYSYGVNSTEKGDLSSESTVSRIRTEHFPLTLESARPSHTSQYLCASSKLGMITSFGEQFFGPGTRLTVL.

Worth noting for this clonotype: One end of the junction is discordant with germline, which a read error may explain. The J gene is TRBJ2-5, the V gene TRBV29-1, with unresolved D. This CDR3 spans 12 amino acids. CDR1 is SQVTM, CDR2 ANQGSEA, per germline. The CDR3 coding sequence is TGCAGCGTTGAATCGGGTGAGGAGACCAAGTACTTC. This sequence encodes CSVESGEETKYF.

V usage is TRBV2 and J usage is TRBJ2-3; D remains ambiguous. V dropped 8 bases and J dropped 0 bases, with 9 bases sitting between them. The CDR3 has 13 residues. Germline V gene data show CDR1 as SNHLY and CDR2 as FYNNEI. This chain's CDR3 is CASDLTSTDTQYF. In nucleotides, the CDR3 is TGTGCCAGCGACTTGACTAGCACAGATACGCAGTATTTT.

Only a few counts were recorded for this clonotype. CDR3 sequence: CSARDRGDRHPNEQFF. The CDR3 DNA reads as TGCAGTGCTAGAGATCGCGGCGACAGGCATCCCAATGAGCAGTTCTTC. V gene TRBV20-1 combines with J gene TRBJ2-1; D might be TRBD1 (6 bases). The CDR3 extends over 16 amino acids. Trimming left V 0 bases short and J 6 bases short, with 18 bases between. Germline lookup yields CDR1 DFQATT and CDR2 SNEGSKA (reference sequence).

V usage is TRBV4-1 and J usage is TRBJ2-1; 10 nucleotides agree with TRBD2. V trimming: 0 bases; J trimming: 11 bases; junction bases outside the gene matches: 10. The CDR3 length is 16 residues. Germline CDR1 is MGHRA and CDR2 is YSYEKL. CDR3 in DNA: TGCGCCAGCAGCCAAGATGGGCTAGCGGGAGAAAACAAGCAGTTCTTC. Encoded protein: CASSQDGLAGENKQFF.

This clonotype was seen a single time. The J gene is TRBJ1-5, the V gene TRBV2, with 8 positions matching TRBD1. There are 13 residues in the CDR3. Trimming cost V 6 bases and J 7 bases; bases outside gene matches: 5. Germline V gene data show CDR1 as SNHLY and CDR2 as FYNNEI. Here the CDR3 reads CASRKTGDQPQHF. Here the CDR3 DNA reads TGTGCCAGCAGGAAGACAGGGGACCAGCCCCAGCATTTT.

J is TRBJ2-6 and V is TRBV4-2, with D unclear. The V gene lost 4 bases and the J gene lost 0 bases, with 10 bases spanning the gap. Germline V gene data show CDR1 as LGHNA and CDR2 as YNFKEQ. This CDR3 spans 16 amino acids. CDR3 nucleotide sequence: TGTGCCAGCAGCCCGGGCAGGACCTCTGGGGCCAACGTCCTGACTTTC. This translates into CASSPGRTSGANVLTF.

V usage is TRBV20-1 and J usage is TRBJ1-5, with D uncertain. From germline, CDR1 is DFQATT and CDR2 SNEGSKA (reference sequence). V was pared by 3 bases and J by 9 bases, with 15 bases between. The CDR3 is 13 residues long. CDR3 residues: CSARGGVGSPQHF. The CDR3 DNA reads as TGCAGTGCTAGGGGAGGTGTAGGCTCGCCCCAGCATTTT.

Worth noting for this clonotype: A read error is possible here, since a much larger clone lies one base away. The rearrangement joins TRBV29-1 to TRBJ2-1, with D uncertain. Per germline, CDR1 SQVTM and CDR2 ANQGSEA. Trimming removed 7 bases at V and 7 bases at J, with 11 bases between. The CDR3 sequence is 11 residues long. The CDR3 DNA sequence: TGCAGCGGCATGGCATTAAATGAGCAGTTCTTC. This sequence encodes CSGMALNEQFF.

The chain uses TRBV6-6 and TRBJ1-2; 9 bases line up with TRBD1. Trimming at V came to 5 bases and at J to 0 bases, leaving 10 bases not matched to a gene. Germline V gene sequence: CDR1 MNHNY, CDR2 SVGAGI (reference sequence). The CDR3 consists of 17 residues. CDR3 bases: TGTGCCAGCAGTCCCAACAGGGGGCGCTGGGCTAACTATGGCTACACCTTC. Translating it yields CASSPNRGRWANYGYTF.

The chain has TRBV6-1 and TRBJ1-4; D gene uncertain. The CDR3 spans 13 residues. Germline CDR1 is MNHNS and CDR2 is SASEGT. V shed 7 bases and J shed 8 bases, with 14 bases lying between them. The chain's CDR3 is CASKPSIGEKLFF. The CDR3, as DNA: TGTGCCAGCAAACCCAGTATCGGAGAAAAACTGTTTTTT.

This clonotype was seen more than once but under ten times. CDR3 residues: CASSPRLAVADTQYF. CDR3 coding DNA: TGTGCCAGCAGTCCACGACTAGCGGTCGCAGATACGCAGTATTTT. The chain couples TRBV3-1 to TRBJ2-3; 9 bases align to TRBD2. After removal of 6 bases from V and 4 bases from J, the junction contained 8 bases not matched to a gene. This CDR3 region has 15 residues. Germline V gene sequence: CDR1 LGHDT, CDR2 YNNKEL (reference sequence).

This clonotype turned up a few times. This chain uses TRBV4-1 with TRBJ1-5; D gene ambiguous. The CDR3 loop spans 15 amino acids. V was clipped by 4 bases and J by 0 bases, with 10 bases between them. The germline CDR1 and CDR2 sequences are MGHRA and YSYEKL. CDR3 in amino acids: CASSLQTVSNQPQHF. CDR3 sequence (DNA): TGCGCCAGCAGCCTACAGACTGTTAGCAATCAGCCCCAGCATTTT.

The chain has TRBV15 and TRBJ1-2; D remains unclear. V was pared by 2 bases and J by 1 base, with 2 bases between. The CDR3 consists of 12 residues. Germline V gene sequence: CDR1 LNHNV, CDR2 YYDKDF (reference sequence). Written as DNA, the CDR3 is TGTGCCACCAGCAGAAGTAACTATGGCTACACCTTC. As protein: CATSRSNYGYTF.

V and J are TRBV28 and TRBJ2-2, with 7 bases that match TRBD1. With 6 bases clipped from V and 3 bases from J, the junction kept 7 bases outside the gene matches. Germline V gene lookup returns CDR1 MDHEN and CDR2 SYDVKM. The length of the CDR3 is 15 residues. This CDR3 reads CASRRPDRDTGELFF. Here the CDR3 DNA reads TGTGCCAGCAGACGACCAGACAGGGACACCGGGGAGCTGTTTTTT.